The clone carrying this T cell receptor (beta chain) was recorded many times. The data originate from a study of low-dose radiotherapy and immunotherapy resistance in tumors. Turning to the study itself: Cohort 2 was treated with 1 Gy per fraction every two weeks, amounting to 13 Gy across 26 weeks. Aspirin was administered orally at 300 mg daily for four cycles, commencing on cycle 1 day 1.

First-strand cDNA relied on TRAV- and TRBV-specific primers spanning alpha and beta chains. TCRs underwent 15 to 25 PCR cycles of amplification with a constant-region primer and V-primer adapter. TCRdb used MiXCR to reprocess the reads, holding one entry per CDR3 protein. This table has about 84,000 distinct CDR3 sequences, less than 20% appearing once. Per germline, CDR1 SGHTA and CDR2 FQGNSA. With 4 bases clipped from V and 2 bases from J, the junction kept 3 bases outside the gene matches. This CDR3 spans 16 amino acids. The time point was: after trial treatment. The treatment here: LDRT plus nivolumab, ipilimumab, low-dose cyclophosphamide and aspirin (RACIN trial). Nivolumab, ipilimumab, aspirin, low-dose cyclophosphamide and low-dose radiotherapy were all administered to the donors. Those eligible were patients bearing advanced solid tumors lacking tumor-infiltrating lymphocytes.

The rearrangement links TRBV7-2 to TRBJ2-3; TRBD2 matches 13 bases. The sample consisted of PBMCs, taken after low-dose radiotherapy plus immunotherapy. This TCR came from a male donor with prostate cancer. The DNA of the CDR3 is TGTGCCAGCAGCTCAGGGACTAGCGGGATCACAGATACGCAGTATTTT. Translating it yields CASSSGTSGITDTQYF.